The rows below give T cell receptor beta chains drawn from one sample of a study of T cell responses to AZD1222 COVID-19 vaccine. TCRdb's copy holds only in-frame clones and misses some; the assay was immunoSEQ multiplex PCR. This table holds around 120,000 clones, 80% to 90% found once. The sample in question was peripheral blood, obtained on day 0 of AZD1222 vaccination. Every receptor here comes from an adult in good health. CDR3s include the opening cysteine and the closing phenylalanine or tryptophan. Each record gives: V gene, CDR3 protein.

V: TRBV7-3; CDR3: CASSSGSRAPSTDTQYF
V: TRBV27; CDR3: CASASGRRTEQFF
V: TRBV19; CDR3: CASAWALAGTYNEQFF
V: TRBV28; CDR3: CASSTLTPYEQYF
V: TRBV28; CDR3: CASRRRTGGRYTF
V: TRBV18; CDR3: CASSPGLAETQYF
V: TRBV13; CDR3: CASSGRDRGRGYQETQYF
V: TRBV29-1; CDR3: CSVEGSNSWEKLFF
V: TRBV7-9; CDR3: CASSSRETQYF
V: TRBV5-1; CDR3: CASSLSDIYEQYF
V: TRBV11-2; CDR3: CASSSTGGPVYEQYF
V: TRBV4-1; CDR3: CASSQARLAGDYEQYF
V: TRBV6-1; CDR3: CASSGLASRAYNEQFF
V: TRBV11-2; CDR3: CASSFVPGEQYF
V: TRBV18; CDR3: CASSPSLKGTDYGYTF
V: TRBV12-3/TRBV12-4; CDR3: CASSFLLNTEAFF
V: TRBV5-1; CDR3: CASSLAVAEGETQYF
V: TRBV5-1; CDR3: CASSFGGGETQYF
V: TRBV28; CDR3: CASSLIRNGEKLFF
V: TRBV5-4; CDR3: CASSSPAAGEETQYF
V: TRBV30; CDR3: CAWSGRGASSYNEQFF
V: TRBV3-1/TRBV3-2; CDR3: CASSQWGQGSNEQFF
V: TRBV19; CDR3: CASSMGQGGYNEQFF
V: TRBV4-1; CDR3: CASSQDSGAGNQPQHF
V: TRBV5-5; CDR3: CASSRGEGATEAFF
V: TRBV6-5; CDR3: CASSTRREEQFF
V: TRBV18; CDR3: CASSPRRDTGELFF
V: TRBV4-2; CDR3: CASSPGTGGYNEQFF
V: TRBV19; CDR3: CASSITGALGEQFF
V: TRBV28; CDR3: CASSLTVSSGTAYNEQFF
V: TRBV7-3; CDR3: CASSPLSGSSYNEQFF